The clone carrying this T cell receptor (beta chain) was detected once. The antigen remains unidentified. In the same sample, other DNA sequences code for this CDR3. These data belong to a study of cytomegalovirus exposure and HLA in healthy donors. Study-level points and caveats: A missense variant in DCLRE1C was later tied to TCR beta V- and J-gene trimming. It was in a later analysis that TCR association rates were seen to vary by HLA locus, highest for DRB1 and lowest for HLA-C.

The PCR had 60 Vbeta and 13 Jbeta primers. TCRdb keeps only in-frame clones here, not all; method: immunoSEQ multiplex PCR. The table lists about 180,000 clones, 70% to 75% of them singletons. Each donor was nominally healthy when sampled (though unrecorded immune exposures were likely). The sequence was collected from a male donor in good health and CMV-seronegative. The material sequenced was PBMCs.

The DNA of the CDR3 is TGTGCCTGGAGCTTGAACACCGGGGAGCTGTTTTTT. This gives the protein CAWSLNTGELFF. This chain links TRBV30 with TRBJ2-2; D uncertain. Trimming took 3 bases from V and 1 from J, leaving 3 bases between them. The CDR3 runs to 12 residues. CDR1 and CDR2 (germline): GTSNPN, SVGIG (reference sequence).